This passage covers 20 T cell receptor beta chains from one sample sequenced in a study of follicular helper T cells after annual influenza vaccination. Assay: immunoSEQ multiplex PCR; the TCRdb copy retains only in-frame clones and omits some. The sample carries around 10,000 clones, 70% to 80% recorded once. Sequencing was performed on CXCR5- memory CD4+ T cells sorted from blood, taken 6 weeks after influenza vaccination. Receptors were obtained from an adult who received the influenza vaccine.

The chain recombines TRBV7-9 with TRBJ2-1; D might be TRBD1 (6 bases). This CDR3 has 16 residues. Looked up from germline, CDR1 is SEHNR and CDR2 is FQNEAQ (reference sequence). Trimming took 1 base from V and 5 from J, leaving 15 bases between them. The CDR3 DNA follows: TGTGCCAGCAGCTTAGGCCAGGGGAATTCCGACAATGAGCAGTTCTTC. Translating it yields CASSLGQGNSDNEQFF. Together with reference TRBV7-9 and TRBJ2-1, the CDR3 gives the full variable domain: DTGVSQNPRHKITKRGQNVTFRCDPISEHNRLYWYRQTLGQGPEFLTYFQNEAQLEKSRLLSDRFSAERPKGSFSTLEIQRTEQGDSAMYLCASSLGQGNSDNEQFFGPGTRLTVL.

A remark on this clone: The junction does not match germline at one end; this may be a read error. V usage is TRBV5-1 and J usage is TRBJ1-2; weak D call: TRBD1 (5 bases). The CDR3 runs 11 residues. The germline V gene has CDR1 SGHRS and CDR2 YFSETQ. The CDR3 region is CASSLTGYYTF. The DNA for the CDR3 is TGTGCCAGCAGCCTTACAGGTTACTACACCTTC.

The chain employs TRBV7-9 and TRBJ1-4; a possible D gene is TRBD1 (6 bases). The CDR3 runs to 15 residues. V was shortened by 4 bases and J by 4 bases, with 13 bases between the two germline ends. Per the germline V gene, CDR1 is SEHNR and CDR2 is FQNEAQ (reference sequence). Written as DNA, the CDR3 is TGTGCCAGCAGCTCCGCAGGGGCGCTTAATGAAAAACTGTTTTTT. It codes for CASSSAGALNEKLFF.

The chain couples TRBV27 to TRBJ2-2; D remains unclear. The V gene's germline CDR1 is MNHEY and CDR2 SMNVEV (reference sequence). V shed 5 bases and J shed 0 bases, with 4 bases lying between them. The CDR3 spans 13 residues. The CDR3 bases are TGTGCCAGCAGTCGACCGAACACCGGGGAGCTGTTTTTT. Translated, it gives CASSRPNTGELFF.

This clone was detected only a few times. This sequence joins TRBV5-1 and TRBJ2-3; TRBD2 is a possible D gene (6 bases). The CDR3 length is 14 residues. V was trimmed by 4 bases and J by 2 bases, leaving 11 bases between them. CDR1 and CDR2 (germline): SGHRS, YFSETQ. CDR3 amino acids: CASSGGLNTDTQYF. The CDR3 nucleotides are TGCGCCAGCAGCGGAGGACTAAACACAGATACGCAGTATTTT.

This clone was found a few times. The chain links TRBV15 to TRBJ1-5; possible D gene TRBD1, 5 bases. The V gene lost 1 base and the J gene lost 9 bases, with 16 bases spanning the gap. The length of the CDR3 is 15 residues. Germline CDR1 and CDR2: LNHNV and YYDKDF (reference sequence). DNA of the CDR3: TGTGCCACCAGCAGAGCTGGGACCCTCAACCGGCCCCAGCATTTT. As protein: CATSRAGTLNRPQHF.

The chain is built from TRBV10-3 and TRBJ1-1; D may be TRBD1 (5 bases). CDR3 length: 15 residues. The V end was cut by 2 bases, the J end by 0 bases, with 10 bases between. Germline V gives CDR1 ENHRY, CDR2 SYGVKD. The CDR3 DNA reads TGTGCCATCAGTGAGAGAGACAGAATGAACACTGAAGCTTTCTTT. It translates to CAISERDRMNTEAFF.

The rearrangement uses TRBV6-5 and TRBJ1-3, with unresolved D. Trimming removed 4 bases at V and 0 bases at J, with 4 bases between. CDR3 length equals 13 residues. Germline-derived CDR1 and CDR2 are MNHEY and SVGAGI. The CDR3 reads CASSSSSGNTIYF. As DNA, the CDR3 is TGTGCCAGCAGTTCCTCCTCTGGAAACACCATATATTTT.

The chain links TRBV6-5 to TRBJ2-3; TRBD2 agrees at 13 bases. CDR1 is MNHEY, CDR2 SVGAGI, per germline. The trim removed 9 bases at V and 6 bases at J, leaving 9 bases unmatched. The CDR3 spans 15 residues. CDR3 nucleotides: TGTGCCAGTTTACTAGCGGGGGGGCGCTGGGATACGCAGTATTTT. Its protein is CASLLAGGRWDTQYF.

The chain is built from TRBV2 and TRBJ1-4; 9 positions match TRBD1. The ends lost 6 bases at V and 1 base at J; junction bases unmatched: 3. Germline V gene data show CDR1 as SNHLY and CDR2 as FYNNEI. The CDR3 has 15 residues. In DNA form, the CDR3 reads TGTGCCAGCAGCGGACAGGGGTTAACTAATGAAAAACTGTTTTTT. Translating gives CASSGQGLTNEKLFF.

The gene calls are TRBV10-3 and TRBJ1-2, with no clear D. CDR3 length: 13 residues. Germline V gene sequence: CDR1 ENHRY, CDR2 SYGVKD. The V end lost 7 bases, the J end lost 4 bases, and 13 bases lay between the germline ends. CDR3 nucleotide sequence: TGTGCCATCACCCCCATGGAGGCCTATGGCTACACCTTC. Its protein product is CAITPMEAYGYTF.

This rearrangement joins TRBV2 to TRBJ1-1, with D unclear. CDR1 is SNHLY, CDR2 FYNNEI, per germline. Trimming took 6 bases from V and 3 from J, leaving 5 bases between them. The CDR3 contains 11 residues. The DNA of the CDR3 is TGTGCCAGCAGAGACTACACTGAAGCTTTCTTT. Its protein is CASRDYTEAFF.

The CDR3, as DNA: TGTGCCAGCAGCCAAACCTTGAGTACAGGTTGGGGGACGGATACGCAGTATTTT. This translates into CASSQTLSTGWGTDTQYF. V is TRBV11-3 and J is TRBJ2-3, with D possibly called TRBD1 or TRBD2 (5 bases each). V was shortened by 5 bases and J by 6 bases, with 27 bases between the two germline ends. The CDR3 is 18 residues long. Germline V gene lookup returns CDR1 SGHNT and CDR2 YENEEA.

The J gene is TRBJ1-4, the V gene TRBV6-5; 10 bases agree with TRBD1. Germline CDR1 and CDR2: MNHEY and SVGAGI. This CDR3 region has 14 residues. J lost 6 bases, V lost 5 bases, and 3 bases had no gene match. CDR3 coding DNA: TGTGCCAGCAGTGACAGGGGGCTGGATGAAAAACTGTTTTTT. Amino acid sequence: CASSDRGLDEKLFF.

The chain carries TRBV10-3 and TRBJ1-4; D is unresolved. V dropped 3 bases and J dropped 4 bases, with 6 bases sitting between them. Germline CDR1 is ENHRY and CDR2 is SYGVKD. CDR3 length equals 13 residues. The CDR3 protein is CAISDPNNEKLFF. The CDR3 nucleotides are TGTGCCATCAGTGATCCAAATAATGAAAAACTGTTTTTT.

This clone was seen a handful of times. This chain links TRBV4-2 with TRBJ1-5; tentatively, D is TRBD1 (6 bases). The CDR3 runs to 16 residues. Germline CDR1 and CDR2: LGHNA and YNFKEQ. The germline V and J ends were trimmed by 2 bases and 3 bases, with 14 bases remaining between them. As DNA, the CDR3 is TGTGCCAGCAGCCAACAGGGACAAGTTACCAATCAGCCCCAGCATTTT. Residues: CASSQQGQVTNQPQHF.

The CDR3 DNA follows: TGTGCCAGCAGCTTAGTCCGGGGGCTCGAGTATGGCTACACCTTC. Amino acids: CASSLVRGLEYGYTF. The chain couples TRBV7-2 to TRBJ1-2; D may be TRBD1 (6 bases). The length of the CDR3 is 15 residues. V lost 1 base to trimming and J lost 5 bases, with 14 bases between them. CDR1 SGHTA and CDR2 FQGNSA come from the germline V gene. Drawing the rest from reference TRBV7-2 and TRBJ1-2, the complete variable domain is GAGVSQSPSNKVTEKGKDVELRCDPISGHTALYWYRQSLGQGLEFLIYFQGNSAPDKSGLPSDRFSAERTGGSVSTLTIQRTQQEDSAVYLCASSLVRGLEYGYTFGSGTRLTVV.

The genes are TRBV6-1 and TRBJ1-5, with D possibly being TRBD1 (6 bases). CDR1 and CDR2 (germline): MNHNS, SASEGT. Between the trimmed V and J ends, which lost 7 bases and 5 bases, there was a span of 18 bases. The CDR3 is made up of 15 amino acids. CDR3 loop: CASKGAGRGYQPQHF. For the CDR3, the DNA is TGTGCCAGCAAAGGGGCGGGCAGGGGATATCAGCCCCAGCATTTT.

The chain is built from TRBV28 and TRBJ2-3, with 9 nucleotides matching TRBD2. Per germline, CDR1 MDHEN and CDR2 SYDVKM. CDR3 size: 16 residues. The V gene end was trimmed by 2 bases and the J gene end by 2 bases; junction bases not matched to a gene: 5. The chain's CDR3 is CASSLLSGGDTDTQYF. The CDR3 coding sequence is TGTGCCAGCAGTTTACTTAGCGGGGGCGACACAGATACGCAGTATTTT.

The CDR3, as DNA: TGCGCCAGCAGCCAAGATTCCAGCGGGGGTTACAATGAGCAGTTCTTC. Translating it yields CASSQDSSGGYNEQFF. The chain uses TRBV4-3 and TRBJ2-1, with 8 positions matching TRBD2. The CDR3 length is 16 residues. Trimming took 0 bases from V and 4 from J; bases not matched to a gene: 5. Germline assignment: CDR1 LGHNA and CDR2 YSLEER.